This is a list of T cell receptor beta chains from one sample in a study of T cells in tumors after PD-1 blockade. Profiled with immunoSEQ multiplex PCR; TCRdb holds only in-frame clones, not every one. In the table there are 34,000 or so clones, roughly 73% of which are singletons. Specimen: PBMCs, collected after anti-PD-1 treatment. Receptor source: a human donor with basal cell carcinoma. Each CDR3 is given with its conserved first and last residue. Each record gives: J gene, V gene, clone size, D gene, CDR3 protein, CDR3 DNA. D genes are given only for firm matches. Expanded clones get a size class; other rows say once, few or many, or leave the size out.

j_gene: TRBJ2-1; v_gene: TRBV7-2; abundance: few; d_gene: TRBD2; CDR3aa: CASSLRTSGMAAYNEQFF; CDR3nt: TGTGCCAGCAGCTTAAGGACTAGCGGGATGGCCGCCTACAATGAGCAGTTCTTC
j_gene: TRBJ1-2; v_gene: TRBV7-2; abundance: .; d_gene: .; CDR3aa: CASSSSGEDTF; CDR3nt: TGTGCCAGCAGCTCCTCAGGGGAGGACACCTTC
j_gene: TRBJ2-2; v_gene: TRBV6-5; abundance: .; d_gene: .; CDR3aa: CASSQFRSNTGELFF; CDR3nt: TGTGCCAGCAGTCAGTTTCGATCGAACACCGGGGAGCTGTTTTTT
j_gene: TRBJ1-6; v_gene: TRBV14; abundance: .; d_gene: .; CDR3aa: CASSQRATPLHF; CDR3nt: TGTGCCAGCAGCCAGCGAGCTACACCCCTCCACTTT
j_gene: TRBJ2-2; v_gene: TRBV2; abundance: .; d_gene: .; CDR3aa: CASSMSGANTGELFF; CDR3nt: TGTGCCAGCAGTATGTCAGGGGCTAACACCGGGGAGCTGTTTTTT
j_gene: TRBJ1-4; v_gene: TRBV28; abundance: .; d_gene: TRBD1; CDR3aa: CASSFGGTGDEKLFF; CDR3nt: TGTGCCAGCAGTTTTGGCGGGACAGGTGATGAAAAACTGTTTTTT
j_gene: TRBJ1-1; v_gene: TRBV5-1; abundance: few; d_gene: .; CDR3aa: CASSLWGEHTEAFF; CDR3nt: TGCGCCAGCAGCTTATGGGGGGAGCACACTGAAGCTTTCTTT
j_gene: TRBJ1-4; v_gene: TRBV7-2; abundance: .; d_gene: TRBD1; CDR3aa: CASSRETGVNEKLFF; CDR3nt: TGTGCCAGCAGCCGGGAGACAGGGGTTAATGAAAAACTGTTTTTT
j_gene: TRBJ2-3; v_gene: TRBV4-1; abundance: .; d_gene: TRBD2; CDR3aa: CASSQPGTSGAQFTDTQYF; CDR3nt: TGCGCCAGCAGCCAACCCGGGACTAGCGGGGCACAATTCACAGATACGCAGTATTTT
j_gene: TRBJ1-1; v_gene: TRBV10-3; abundance: .; d_gene: .; CDR3aa: CAISEGATNTEAFF; CDR3nt: TGTGCCATCAGTGAGGGGGCGACGAACACTGAAGCTTTCTTT
j_gene: TRBJ1-1; v_gene: TRBV6-2/TRBV6-3; abundance: .; d_gene: .; CDR3aa: CASSWNRNTEAFF; CDR3nt: TGTGCCAGCAGTTGGAACAGGAACACTGAAGCTTTCTTT
j_gene: TRBJ2-1; v_gene: TRBV27; abundance: .; d_gene: TRBD2; CDR3aa: CASSWAGVNNEQFF; CDR3nt: TGTGCCAGCAGTTGGGCGGGGGTGAACAATGAGCAGTTCTTC
j_gene: TRBJ1-4; v_gene: TRBV6-1; abundance: .; d_gene: .; CDR3aa: CASSEARYPRGTNEKLFF; CDR3nt: TGTGCCAGCAGTGAAGCTCGCTATCCGAGAGGGACTAATGAAAAACTGTTTTTT
j_gene: TRBJ1-5; v_gene: TRBV9; abundance: .; d_gene: .; CDR3aa: CASSVDYRAIQPQHF; CDR3nt: TGTGCCAGCAGCGTAGACTACAGGGCGATTCAGCCCCAGCATTTT
j_gene: TRBJ1-2; v_gene: TRBV11-3; abundance: .; d_gene: .; CDR3aa: CASSLKGTPYGYTF; CDR3nt: TGTGCCAGCAGCTTAAAGGGTACTCCCTATGGCTACACCTTC
j_gene: TRBJ2-4; v_gene: TRBV6-2/TRBV6-3; abundance: .; d_gene: .; CDR3aa: CASSPEAAKNIQYF; CDR3nt: TGTGCCAGCAGTCCCGAGGCCGCCAAAAACATTCAGTACTTC
j_gene: TRBJ1-1; v_gene: TRBV4-3; abundance: .; d_gene: .; CDR3aa: CASSQGGGRLNTEAFF; CDR3nt: TGCGCCAGCAGCCAAGGGGGAGGGAGATTGAACACTGAAGCTTTCTTT
j_gene: TRBJ1-6; v_gene: TRBV6-5; abundance: .; d_gene: .; CDR3aa: CASSYSPYRDSPLHF; CDR3nt: TGTGCCAGCAGTTACTCGCCTTACAGGGATTCACCCCTCCACTTT
j_gene: TRBJ2-2; v_gene: TRBV7-8; abundance: once; d_gene: TRBD1; CDR3aa: CASSPRTGGSGELFF; CDR3nt: TGTGCCAGCAGCCCAAGGACAGGGGGCTCCGGGGAGCTGTTTTTT
j_gene: TRBJ1-2; v_gene: TRBV18; abundance: .; d_gene: TRBD1; CDR3aa: CASSADRVEGYTF; CDR3nt: TGTGCCAGCTCAGCAGACAGGGTCGAAGGCTACACCTTC
j_gene: TRBJ2-7; v_gene: TRBV18; abundance: .; d_gene: TRBD1; CDR3aa: CASSPGQGLAYEQYF; CDR3nt: TGTGCCAGCTCACCGGGACAGGGGCTAGCCTACGAGCAGTACTTC
j_gene: TRBJ1-1; v_gene: TRBV11-3; abundance: .; d_gene: .; CDR3aa: CASSYGTEAFF; CDR3nt: TGTGCCAGCAGCTATGGCACTGAAGCTTTCTTT
j_gene: TRBJ1-1; v_gene: TRBV5-3; abundance: .; d_gene: .; CDR3aa: CARSRVTEAFF; CDR3nt: TGTGCCAGAAGCAGGGTGACTGAAGCTTTCTTT
j_gene: TRBJ2-7; v_gene: TRBV16; abundance: .; d_gene: .; CDR3aa: CASSLQGEQYF; CDR3nt: TGTGCCAGCAGCCTCCAGGGCGAGCAGTACTTC
j_gene: TRBJ2-2; v_gene: TRBV9; abundance: .; d_gene: TRBD2; CDR3aa: CASSVGLAGNTGELFF; CDR3nt: TGTGCCAGCAGCGTGGGACTAGCGGGGAACACCGGGGAGCTGTTTTTT
j_gene: TRBJ1-2; v_gene: TRBV12-3/TRBV12-4; abundance: few; d_gene: .; CDR3aa: CASSTSPLRGYTF; CDR3nt: TGTGCCAGCAGTACGTCTCCTCTGAGGGGCTACACCTTC
j_gene: TRBJ1-2; v_gene: TRBV5-6; abundance: few; d_gene: .; CDR3aa: CASSWQTADYGYTF; CDR3nt: TGTGCCAGCAGCTGGCAGACAGCAGACTATGGCTACACCTTC
j_gene: TRBJ2-3; v_gene: TRBV6-5; abundance: .; d_gene: TRBD1; CDR3aa: CASRGQGTDTQYF; CDR3nt: TGTGCCAGCAGGGGACAGGGCACAGATACGCAGTATTTT
j_gene: TRBJ2-5; v_gene: TRBV6-1; abundance: few; d_gene: TRBD1; CDR3aa: CASSERQGAMETQYF; CDR3nt: TGTGCCAGCAGTGAGAGACAGGGGGCCATGGAGACCCAGTACTTC
j_gene: TRBJ1-1; v_gene: TRBV6-5; abundance: medium-sized; d_gene: .; CDR3aa: CASSPTRNTEAFF; CDR3nt: TGTGCCAGCAGCCCCACCCGTAACACTGAAGCTTTCTTT
j_gene: TRBJ1-5; v_gene: TRBV3-1/TRBV3-2; abundance: .; d_gene: TRBD1; CDR3aa: CASSHRQGNQPQHF; CDR3nt: TGTGCCAGCAGCCACCGACAGGGAAATCAGCCCCAGCATTTT
j_gene: TRBJ2-1; v_gene: TRBV20-1; abundance: .; d_gene: .; CDR3aa: CSVTRANEQFF; CDR3nt: TGCAGTGTAACGCGGGCCAATGAGCAGTTCTTC
j_gene: TRBJ1-2; v_gene: TRBV11-2; abundance: .; d_gene: .; CDR3aa: CASSLISEGRQANYGYTF; CDR3nt: TGTGCCAGCAGCTTAATCTCAGAGGGGCGGCAAGCTAACTATGGCTACACCTTC
j_gene: TRBJ2-2; v_gene: TRBV2; abundance: .; d_gene: .; CDR3aa: CATLRDNGPGELFF; CDR3nt: TGTGCCACCCTCCGGGACAACGGACCCGGGGAGCTGTTTTTT
j_gene: TRBJ1-1; v_gene: TRBV7-9; abundance: .; d_gene: .; CDR3aa: CASSSHDYQAFF; CDR3nt: TGTGCCAGCAGCTCCCACGACTACCAAGCTTTCTTT
j_gene: TRBJ2-5; v_gene: TRBV2; abundance: .; d_gene: TRBD2; CDR3aa: CASSSGTSGSGETQYF; CDR3nt: TGTGCCAGCAGTTCAGGGACTAGCGGGAGTGGGGAGACCCAGTACTTC
j_gene: TRBJ2-1; v_gene: TRBV19; abundance: many; d_gene: TRBD1; CDR3aa: CATSSGGQAPYNEQFF; CDR3nt: TGTGCCACCTCCTCCGGGGGACAGGCACCCTACAATGAGCAGTTCTTC
j_gene: TRBJ2-6; v_gene: TRBV19; abundance: once; d_gene: TRBD1; CDR3aa: CASSIGGQAGANVLTF; CDR3nt: TGTGCCAGTAGTATCGGTGGACAGGCTGGGGCCAACGTCCTGACTTTC
j_gene: TRBJ2-1; v_gene: TRBV19; abundance: .; d_gene: .; CDR3aa: CASTAGRASYNEQFF; CDR3nt: TGTGCCAGTACCGCTGGGCGGGCATCCTACAATGAGCAGTTCTTC
j_gene: TRBJ2-5; v_gene: TRBV11-3; abundance: .; d_gene: .; CDR3aa: CASSSGRERGETQYF; CDR3nt: TGTGCCAGCAGCTCAGGAAGGGAAAGGGGAGAGACCCAGTACTTC